The 5 T cell receptor beta chains in this list originate from one sample, sequenced in a study of shared clonotypes between healthy human individuals. Generated by immunoSEQ multiplex PCR, the TCRdb table keeps only in-frame clones and is missing some. The sample holds about 470,000 clones, 70% to 80% seen once. The specimen sequenced was PBMCs. Receptor source: a woman in her 40s in good health. Some clones in this sample may be carry-over from other donors' samples.

This clone has just one count. The V call is TRBV11-3, the J call TRBJ2-5, with D unclear. The length of the CDR3 is 13 residues. Germline V gives CDR1 SGHNT, CDR2 YENEEA. Trimming cost V 0 bases and J 5 bases, with 7 bases left between them. DNA for the CDR3: TGTGCCAGCAGCTTAGACCCCTGGGAGACCCAGTACTTC. Amino acids: CASSLDPWETQYF.

This clone was seen once. CDR3: CASSFPRGRSLDEQFF. CDR3 bases: TGTGCCAGCAGTTTTCCGAGGGGGCGCAGTTTAGATGAGCAGTTCTTC. This chain uses TRBV28 with TRBJ2-1, with 7 bases that match TRBD1. The CDR3 extends over 16 amino acids. Trimming at V came to 3 bases and at J to 8 bases, leaving 13 bases not matched to a gene. Looked up from germline, CDR1 is MDHEN and CDR2 is SYDVKM.

This clone was seen a handful of times. This same CDR3 is encoded by further DNA sequences in the sample. The chain employs TRBV11-2 and TRBJ2-3; no clear D. CDR3 length: 12 amino acids. V shed 1 base and J shed 2 bases, with 1 base lying between them. In germline, CDR1 is SGHAT, CDR2 FQNNGV. Here the CDR3 DNA reads TGTGCCAGCAGCTTAGTCACAGATACGCAGTATTTT. Translation: CASSLVTDTQYF.

CDR3 region: CASSPGGGSETQYF. As DNA, the CDR3 is TGTGCCAGCAGTCCGGGGGGCGGGAGTGAGACCCAGTACTTC. This chain uses TRBV28 with TRBJ2-5; a possible D gene is TRBD2 (7 bases). This CDR3 has 14 amino acids. Germline V gene data show CDR1 as MDHEN and CDR2 as SYDVKM. Trimming shortened V by 5 bases and J by 5 bases, and 15 bases separated the two germline ends.

V is TRBV28 and J is TRBJ1-4; D is unresolved. The germline V gene encodes CDR1 MDHEN and CDR2 SYDVKM. The CDR3 extends over 13 amino acids. Between the trimmed V and J ends, which lost 4 bases and 7 bases, there was a span of 10 bases. The CDR3 reads CASSSGDGEKLFF. CDR3 sequence (DNA): TGTGCCAGCAGTTCCGGAGACGGTGAAAAACTGTTTTTT.